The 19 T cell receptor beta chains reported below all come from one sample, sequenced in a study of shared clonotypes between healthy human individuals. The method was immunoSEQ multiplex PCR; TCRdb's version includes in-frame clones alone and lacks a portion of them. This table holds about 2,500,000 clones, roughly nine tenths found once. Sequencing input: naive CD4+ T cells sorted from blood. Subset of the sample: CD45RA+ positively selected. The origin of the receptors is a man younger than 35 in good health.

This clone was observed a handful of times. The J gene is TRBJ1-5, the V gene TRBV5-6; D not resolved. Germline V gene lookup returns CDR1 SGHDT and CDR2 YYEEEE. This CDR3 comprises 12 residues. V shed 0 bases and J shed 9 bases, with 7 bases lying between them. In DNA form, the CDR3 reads TGTGCCAGCAGCTTGGGGAAAGGGCCCCAGCATTTT. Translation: CASSLGKGPQHF.

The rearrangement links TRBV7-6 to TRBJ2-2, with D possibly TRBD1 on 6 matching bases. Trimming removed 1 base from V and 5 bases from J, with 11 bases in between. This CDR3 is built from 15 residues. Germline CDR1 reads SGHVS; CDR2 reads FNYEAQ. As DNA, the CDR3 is TGTGCCAGCAGCTTAGGGACAGCAAGAACCGGGGAGCTGTTTTTT. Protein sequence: CASSLGTARTGELFF.

The chain's CDR3 is CASSPRNFYGYTF. DNA of the CDR3: TGTGCCAGCAGTCCTCGGAATTTCTATGGCTACACCTTC. The gene calls are TRBV6-5 and TRBJ1-2; D gene ambiguous. This CDR3 contains 13 residues. Per the germline V gene, CDR1 is MNHEY and CDR2 is SVGAGI. The V end lost 5 bases, the J end lost 4 bases, and 11 bases lay between the germline ends.

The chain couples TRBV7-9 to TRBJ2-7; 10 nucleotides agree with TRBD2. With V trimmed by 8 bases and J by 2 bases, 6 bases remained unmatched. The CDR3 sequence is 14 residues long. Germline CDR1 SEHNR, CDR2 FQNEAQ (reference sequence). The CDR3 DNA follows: TGTGCCAGCGGGCTAGCGGGGGTAGCCTACGAGCAGTACTTC. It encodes CASGLAGVAYEQYF.

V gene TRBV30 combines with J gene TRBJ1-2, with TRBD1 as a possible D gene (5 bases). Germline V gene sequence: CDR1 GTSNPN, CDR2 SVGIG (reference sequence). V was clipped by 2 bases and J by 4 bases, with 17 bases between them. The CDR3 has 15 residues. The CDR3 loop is CAWSSPGLPLYGYTF. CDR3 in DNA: TGTGCCTGGAGTTCCCCGGGACTCCCACTCTATGGCTACACCTTC.

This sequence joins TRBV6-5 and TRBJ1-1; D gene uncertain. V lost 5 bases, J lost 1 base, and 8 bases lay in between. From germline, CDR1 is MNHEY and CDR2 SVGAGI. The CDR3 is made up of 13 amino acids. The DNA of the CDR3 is TGTGCCAGCAGTGGCGGGCGGAACACTGAAGCTTTCTTT. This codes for CASSGGRNTEAFF.

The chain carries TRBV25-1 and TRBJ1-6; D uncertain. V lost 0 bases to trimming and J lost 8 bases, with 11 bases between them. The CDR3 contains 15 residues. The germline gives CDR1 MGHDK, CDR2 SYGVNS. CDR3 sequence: CASSEYEGSDSPLHF. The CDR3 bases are TGTGCCAGCAGTGAATATGAGGGTTCCGATTCACCCCTCCACTTT.

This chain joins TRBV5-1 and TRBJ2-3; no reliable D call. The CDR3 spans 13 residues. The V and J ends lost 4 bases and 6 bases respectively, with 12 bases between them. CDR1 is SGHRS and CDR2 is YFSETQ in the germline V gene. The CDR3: CASSLGDYDTQYF. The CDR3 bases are TGCGCCAGCAGCCTTGGGGATTATGATACGCAGTATTTT.

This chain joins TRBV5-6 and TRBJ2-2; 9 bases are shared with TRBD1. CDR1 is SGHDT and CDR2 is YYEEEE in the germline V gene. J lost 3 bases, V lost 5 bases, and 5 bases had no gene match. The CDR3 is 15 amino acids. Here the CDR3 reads CASSHRDRDTGELFF. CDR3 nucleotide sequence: TGTGCCAGCAGTCACCGGGACAGGGACACCGGGGAGCTGTTTTTT.

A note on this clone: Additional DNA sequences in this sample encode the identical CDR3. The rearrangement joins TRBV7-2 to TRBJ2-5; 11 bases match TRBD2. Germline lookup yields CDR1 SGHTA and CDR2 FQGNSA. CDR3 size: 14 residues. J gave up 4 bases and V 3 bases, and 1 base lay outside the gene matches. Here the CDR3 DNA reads TGTGCCAGCAGCTTTCTAGCGGGAGGAGAGACCCAGTACTTC. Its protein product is CASSFLAGGETQYF. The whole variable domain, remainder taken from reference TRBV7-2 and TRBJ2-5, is GAGVSQSPSNKVTEKGKDVELRCDPISGHTALYWYRQSLGQGLEFLIYFQGNSAPDKSGLPSDRFSAERTGGSVSTLTIQRTQQEDSAVYLCASSFLAGGETQYFGPGTRLLVL.

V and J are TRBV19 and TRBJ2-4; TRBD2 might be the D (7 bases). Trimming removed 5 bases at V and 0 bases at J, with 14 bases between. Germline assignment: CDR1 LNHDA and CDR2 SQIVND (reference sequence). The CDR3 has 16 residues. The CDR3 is CASSRQGGVAKNIQYF. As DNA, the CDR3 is TGTGCCAGTAGTCGTCAAGGGGGGGTAGCCAAAAACATTCAGTACTTC.

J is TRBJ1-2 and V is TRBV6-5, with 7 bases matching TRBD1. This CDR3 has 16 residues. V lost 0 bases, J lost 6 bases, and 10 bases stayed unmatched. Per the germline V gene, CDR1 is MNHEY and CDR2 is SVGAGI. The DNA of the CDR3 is TGTGCCAGCAGTTACTCGAGACCACAGGGGTCCGATGGCTACACCTTC. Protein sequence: CASSYSRPQGSDGYTF.

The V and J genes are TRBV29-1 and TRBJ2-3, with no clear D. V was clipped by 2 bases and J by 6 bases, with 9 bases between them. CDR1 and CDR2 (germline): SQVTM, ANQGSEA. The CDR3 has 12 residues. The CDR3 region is CSVERAEDTQYF. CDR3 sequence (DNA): TGCAGCGTTGAAAGAGCTGAGGATACGCAGTATTTT.

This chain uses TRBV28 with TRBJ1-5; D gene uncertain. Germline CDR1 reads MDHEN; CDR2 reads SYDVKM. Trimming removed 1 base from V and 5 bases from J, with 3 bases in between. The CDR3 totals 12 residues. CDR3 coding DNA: TGTGCCAGCAGTTTATCTCATCAGCCCCAGCATTTT. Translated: CASSLSHQPQHF.

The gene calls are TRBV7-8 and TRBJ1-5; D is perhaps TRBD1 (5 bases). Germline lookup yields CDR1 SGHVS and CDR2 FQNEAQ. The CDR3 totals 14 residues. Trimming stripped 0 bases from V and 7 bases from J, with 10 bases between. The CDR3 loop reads CASSLAGLLQPQHF. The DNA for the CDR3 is TGTGCCAGCAGCTTAGCGGGACTATTACAGCCCCAGCATTTT.

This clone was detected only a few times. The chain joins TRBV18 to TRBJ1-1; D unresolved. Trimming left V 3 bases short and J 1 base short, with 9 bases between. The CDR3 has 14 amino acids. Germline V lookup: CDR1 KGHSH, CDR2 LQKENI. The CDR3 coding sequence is TGTGCCAGCTCACCCGGTCCTGAGAACACTGAAGCTTTCTTT. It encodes CASSPGPENTEAFF.

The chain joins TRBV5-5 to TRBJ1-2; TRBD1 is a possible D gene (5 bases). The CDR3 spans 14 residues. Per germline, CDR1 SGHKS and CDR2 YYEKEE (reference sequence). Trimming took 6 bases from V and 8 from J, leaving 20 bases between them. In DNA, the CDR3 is TGTGCCAGCACTTACGTGGGGGAGAATATCGGCTACACCTTC. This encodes CASTYVGENIGYTF.

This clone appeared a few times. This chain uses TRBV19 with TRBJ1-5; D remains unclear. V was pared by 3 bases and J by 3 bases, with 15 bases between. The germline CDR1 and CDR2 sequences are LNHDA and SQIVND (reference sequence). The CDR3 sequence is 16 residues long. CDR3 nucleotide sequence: TGTGCCAGTAGTATTGAGTTCGCTCGGGTCAATCAGCCCCAGCATTTT. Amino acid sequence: CASSIEFARVNQPQHF.

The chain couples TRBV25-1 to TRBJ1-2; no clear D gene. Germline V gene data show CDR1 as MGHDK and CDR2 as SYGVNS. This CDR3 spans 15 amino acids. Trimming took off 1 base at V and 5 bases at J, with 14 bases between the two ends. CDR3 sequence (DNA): TGTGCCAGCAGTGAATCGAGTCAGGTCGGGTATGGCTACACCTTC. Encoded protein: CASSESSQVGYGYTF.